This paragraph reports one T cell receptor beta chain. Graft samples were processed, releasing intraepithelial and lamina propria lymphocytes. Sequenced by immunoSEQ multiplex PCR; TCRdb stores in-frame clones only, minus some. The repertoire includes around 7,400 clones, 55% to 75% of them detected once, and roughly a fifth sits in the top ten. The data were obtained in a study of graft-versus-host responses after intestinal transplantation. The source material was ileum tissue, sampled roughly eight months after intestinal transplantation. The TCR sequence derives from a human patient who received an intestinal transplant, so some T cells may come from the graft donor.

The CDR3 protein is CSVEVRNEAFF. The CDR3 region has the DNA TGCAGCGTTGAGGTTCGCAATGAAGCTTTCTTT. J is TRBJ1-1 and V is TRBV29-1; D is unclear. CDR3 size: 11 residues. V was shortened by 3 bases and J by 7 bases, with 9 bases between the two germline ends. Germline loops: CDR1 SQVTM, CDR2 ANQGSEA.